The rows below give T cell receptor beta chains drawn from one sample of a study of breast tumors, draining lymph nodes, adjacent tissues. TCRdb called the multiplex PCR reads again in MiXCR, with one record for every CDR3 protein. Of 15,000 to 17,000 distinct CDR3 sequences in the sample, 40% to 60% were seen once. Input material: tumor-adjacent breast tissue. The source is a female donor with breast cancer. Some clones in this sample may be carry-over from other donors' samples. Each CDR3 is given without its conserved first and last residue. Each record gives: clone size, V gene, CDR3 protein. Size values are once, few and many counts, or a class for expanded clones, and some rows have none.

clone size: medium-sized
V gene: TRBV7-8
CDR3 protein: ASSYGSGFSYEQY

clone size: once
V gene: TRBV20-1
CDR3 protein: SAAGTSGYEQY

clone size: -
V gene: TRBV7-2
CDR3 protein: ASSLELGSETQY

clone size: -
V gene: TRBV3-1
CDR3 protein: ASSQPRAGPNEQY

clone size: -
V gene: TRBV25-1
CDR3 protein: ASQHGSGNTIY

clone size: many
V gene: TRBV12-3/TRBV12-4
CDR3 protein: ASSSTRTATGELF

clone size: many
V gene: TRBV7-9
CDR3 protein: ASSLGQGSNTGELF

clone size: few
V gene: TRBV20-1
CDR3 protein: SARTDYGYT

clone size: many
V gene: TRBV12-3/TRBV12-4
CDR3 protein: ASSLVGGLNTEAF

clone size: once
V gene: TRBV5-1
CDR3 protein: ASSLGEDKYNEQF

clone size: large
V gene: TRBV2
CDR3 protein: ASSGSIDEQY

clone size: large
V gene: TRBV12-3/TRBV12-4
CDR3 protein: ASSLVTAEKLF

clone size: -
V gene: TRBV20-1
CDR3 protein: SARGLAGFGELF

clone size: medium-sized
V gene: TRBV7-2
CDR3 protein: ASSLVSGTALDGYT

clone size: hyperexpanded
V gene: TRBV4-3
CDR3 protein: ASSVRFGGRTGNTIY

clone size: -
V gene: TRBV29-1
CDR3 protein: SVVRQGGNTDTQY

clone size: -
V gene: TRBV19
CDR3 protein: ASSMGRDEQH

clone size: -
V gene: TRBV7-2
CDR3 protein: ASSLPGRANSPPH

clone size: -
V gene: TRBV10-1
CDR3 protein: ASSDVHSTDTQY

clone size: -
V gene: TRBV7-6
CDR3 protein: ASSLRQGASGNTIY

clone size: medium-sized
V gene: TRBV4-3
CDR3 protein: ASSQEHRGGEKLF

clone size: -
V gene: TRBV12-3/TRBV12-4
CDR3 protein: ASSLGRTLGYT

clone size: -
V gene: TRBV6-1
CDR3 protein: ASSEPYERC

clone size: few
V gene: TRBV5-1
CDR3 protein: ATPLKVYEQY

clone size: medium-sized
V gene: TRBV7-9
CDR3 protein: ASSLGGLSYEQY

clone size: -
V gene: TRBV6-5
CDR3 protein: ASSGQVNQETQY

clone size: few
V gene: TRBV5-4
CDR3 protein: ASSSEGDPPVHEQF

clone size: -
V gene: TRBV7-2
CDR3 protein: ASSATGLGNYGYT